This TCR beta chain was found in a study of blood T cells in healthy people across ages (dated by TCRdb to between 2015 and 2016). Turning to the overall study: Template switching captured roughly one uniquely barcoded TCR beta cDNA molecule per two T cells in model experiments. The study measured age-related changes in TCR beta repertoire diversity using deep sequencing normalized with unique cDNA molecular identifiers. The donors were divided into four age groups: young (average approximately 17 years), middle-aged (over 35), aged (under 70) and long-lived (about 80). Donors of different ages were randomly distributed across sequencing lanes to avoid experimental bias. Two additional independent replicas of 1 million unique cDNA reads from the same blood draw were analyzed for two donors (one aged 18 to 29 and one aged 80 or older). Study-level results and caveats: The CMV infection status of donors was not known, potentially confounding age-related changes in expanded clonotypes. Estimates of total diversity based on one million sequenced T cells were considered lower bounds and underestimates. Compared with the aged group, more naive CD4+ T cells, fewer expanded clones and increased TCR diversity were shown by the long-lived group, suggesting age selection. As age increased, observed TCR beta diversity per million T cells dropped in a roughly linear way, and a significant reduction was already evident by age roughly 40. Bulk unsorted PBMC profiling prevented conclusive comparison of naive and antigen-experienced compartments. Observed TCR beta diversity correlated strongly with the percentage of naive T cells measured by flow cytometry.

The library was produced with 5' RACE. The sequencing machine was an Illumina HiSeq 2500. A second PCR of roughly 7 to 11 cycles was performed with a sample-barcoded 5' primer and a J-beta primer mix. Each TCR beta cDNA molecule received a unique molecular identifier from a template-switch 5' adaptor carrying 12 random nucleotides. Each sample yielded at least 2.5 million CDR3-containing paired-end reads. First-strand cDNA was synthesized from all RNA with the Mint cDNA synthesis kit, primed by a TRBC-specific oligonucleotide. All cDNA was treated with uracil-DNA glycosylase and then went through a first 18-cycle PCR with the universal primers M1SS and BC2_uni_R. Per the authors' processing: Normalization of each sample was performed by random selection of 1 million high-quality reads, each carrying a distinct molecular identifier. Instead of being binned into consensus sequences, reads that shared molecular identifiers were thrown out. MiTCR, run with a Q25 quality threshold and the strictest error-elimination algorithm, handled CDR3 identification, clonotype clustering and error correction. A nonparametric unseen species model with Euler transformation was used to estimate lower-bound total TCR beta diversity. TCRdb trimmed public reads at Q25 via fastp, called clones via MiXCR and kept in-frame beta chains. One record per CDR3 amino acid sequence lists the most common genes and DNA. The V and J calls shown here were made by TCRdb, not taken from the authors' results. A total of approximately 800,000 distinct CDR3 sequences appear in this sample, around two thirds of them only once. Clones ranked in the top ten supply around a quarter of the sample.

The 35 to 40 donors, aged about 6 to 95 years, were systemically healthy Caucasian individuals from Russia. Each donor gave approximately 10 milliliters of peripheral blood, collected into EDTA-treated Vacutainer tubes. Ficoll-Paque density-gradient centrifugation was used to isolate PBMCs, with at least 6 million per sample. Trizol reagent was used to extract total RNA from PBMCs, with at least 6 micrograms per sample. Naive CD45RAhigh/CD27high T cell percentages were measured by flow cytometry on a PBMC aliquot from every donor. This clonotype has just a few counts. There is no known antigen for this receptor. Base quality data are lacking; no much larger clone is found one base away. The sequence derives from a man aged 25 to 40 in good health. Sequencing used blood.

The CDR3 sequence is CASSYYAGQETQYF. The nucleotide sequence reads TGTGCCAGCAGTTATTACGCGGGGCAAGAGACCCAGTACTTC. The chain joins TRBV6-5 to TRBJ2-5, and possibly TRBD2, on 6 matching bases. At the junction V is shortened by 3 bases and J by 2 bases, with 10 bases in between. Counted from cysteine to phenylalanine, this CDR3 has 14 amino acids. Only the CDR3 portion is preserved as DNA: 42 bases, with reading frame beginning at the first base. CDR1 and CDR2 (MNHEY, SVGAGI) derive from the germline V gene.